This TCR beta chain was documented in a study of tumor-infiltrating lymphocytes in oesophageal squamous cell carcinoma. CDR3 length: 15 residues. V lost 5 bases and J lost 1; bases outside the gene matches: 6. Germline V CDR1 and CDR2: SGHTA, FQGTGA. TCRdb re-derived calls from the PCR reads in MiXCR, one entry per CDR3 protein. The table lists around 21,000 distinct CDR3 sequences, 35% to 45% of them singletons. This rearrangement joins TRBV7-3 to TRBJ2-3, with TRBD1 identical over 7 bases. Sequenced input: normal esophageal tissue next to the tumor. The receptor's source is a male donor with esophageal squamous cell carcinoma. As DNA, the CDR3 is TGTGCCAGCAGCATCACAGGGGTTGGCACAGATACGCAGTATTTT. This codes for CASSITGVGTDTQYF. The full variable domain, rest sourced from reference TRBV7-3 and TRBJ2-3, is GAGVSQTPSNKVTEKGKYVELRCDPISGHTALYWYRQSLGQGPEFLIYFQGTGAADDSGLPNDRFFAVRPEGSVSTLKIQRTERGDSAVYLCASSITGVGTDTQYFGPGTRLTVL.